Below, one T cell receptor (beta chain) is given with its context. The antigen is unknown. Profiled with immunoSEQ multiplex PCR; TCRdb holds only in-frame clones, not every one. The table includes tens of thousands of clones, over 90% detected once. The data were obtained in a study of OX40 agonist ivuxolimab in advanced cancers. The CDR3 sequence is 16 residues long. Trimming took 3 bases from V and 7 from J; bases not matched to a gene: 12. Germline CDR1 SGDLS, CDR2 YYNGEE. Overall study results and limits: Expanded clones belonging to CD8+ T cells outnumbered, on average, those of CD4+.

Specimen: CD4+ or CD8+ T cells sorted from blood, collected in a trial of the OX40 agonist ivuxolimab. The chain is built from TRBV9 and TRBJ1-1; 10 bases match TRBD1. The clonotype comes from an adult with an advanced solid tumor such as melanoma, head and neck, liver or kidney cancer. CDR3 DNA sequence: TGTGCCAGCAGCGATTTCAGGGACAGGGGTTTTAGTGAAGCTTTCTTT. Its translation is CASSDFRDRGFSEAFF.